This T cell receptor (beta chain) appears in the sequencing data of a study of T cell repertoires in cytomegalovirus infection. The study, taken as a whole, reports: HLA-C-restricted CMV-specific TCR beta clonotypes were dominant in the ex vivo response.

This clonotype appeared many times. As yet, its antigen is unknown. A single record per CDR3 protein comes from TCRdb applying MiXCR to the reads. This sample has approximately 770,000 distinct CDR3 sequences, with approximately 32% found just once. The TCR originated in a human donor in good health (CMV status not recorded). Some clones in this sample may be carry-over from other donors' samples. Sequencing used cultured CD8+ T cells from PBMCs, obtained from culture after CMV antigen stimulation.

The CDR3 DNA reads as TGCAGTGCTAGGCCTTTGGATGACAATGAGCAGTTCTTC. Protein: CSARPLDDNEQFF. J is TRBJ2-1 and V is TRBV20-1; no reliable D call. The V gene's germline CDR1 is DFQATT and CDR2 SNEGSKA (reference sequence). This CDR3 region has 13 residues. The V gene lost 3 bases and the J gene lost 5 bases, with 11 bases spanning the gap.